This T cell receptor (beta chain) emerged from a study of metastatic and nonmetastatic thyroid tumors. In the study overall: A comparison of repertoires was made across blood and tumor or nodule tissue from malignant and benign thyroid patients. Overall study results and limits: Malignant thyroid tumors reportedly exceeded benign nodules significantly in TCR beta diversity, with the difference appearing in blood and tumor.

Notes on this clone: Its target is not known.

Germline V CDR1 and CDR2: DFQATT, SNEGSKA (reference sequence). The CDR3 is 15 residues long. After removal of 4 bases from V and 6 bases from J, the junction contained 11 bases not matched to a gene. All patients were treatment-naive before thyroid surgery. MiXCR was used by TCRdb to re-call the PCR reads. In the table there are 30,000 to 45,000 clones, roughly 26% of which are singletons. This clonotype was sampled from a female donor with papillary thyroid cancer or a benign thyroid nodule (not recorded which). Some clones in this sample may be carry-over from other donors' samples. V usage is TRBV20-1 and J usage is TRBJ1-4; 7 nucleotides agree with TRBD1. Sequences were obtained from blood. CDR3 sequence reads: CSANKGATIDEKLFF. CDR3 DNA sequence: TGCAGTGCTAACAAGGGGGCGACAATTGATGAAAAACTGTTTTTT.